The 28 T cell receptor beta chains below were found in one sample sequenced in a study of blood T cell repertoires in COVID-19. Sequencing used immunoSEQ multiplex PCR; TCRdb keeps in-frame clones, though not all of them. The table records a few hundred thousand clones, roughly 87% of them present only once. The specimen sequenced was PBMCs or T cells enriched from blood (not recorded which). The source of these receptors is a woman in her 30s who had recovered from COVID-19.

This chain links TRBV5-5 with TRBJ1-2; D gene ambiguous. Trimming cost V 6 bases and J 8 bases, with 20 bases left between them. The CDR3 contains 14 residues. Germline CDR1 reads SGHKS; CDR2 reads YYEKEE (reference sequence). CDR3 coding DNA: TGTGCCAGCAACCCGACTCCTTTCGCATTAGGCTACACCTTC. This gives the protein CASNPTPFALGYTF. Variable domain in full (rest from reference TRBV5-5 and TRBJ1-2): DAGVTQSPTHLIKTRGQQVTLRCSPISGHKSVSWYQQVLGQGPQFIFQYYEKEERGRGNFPDRFSARQFPNYSSELNVNALLLGDSALYLCASNPTPFALGYTFGSGTRLTVV.

The V call is TRBV5-6, the J call TRBJ2-7; 8 nucleotides agree with TRBD1. The germline CDR1 and CDR2 sequences are SGHDT and YYEEEE. The CDR3 has 15 residues. The V segment lost 4 bases and the J segment 4 bases; nucleotides outside the gene matches: 10. Here the CDR3 DNA reads TGTGCCAGCAGCCCCCGGACAGGGCGAGGGTACGAGCAGTACTTC. It codes for CASSPRTGRGYEQYF. Drawing the rest from reference TRBV5-6 and TRBJ2-7, the complete variable domain is DAGVTQSPTHLIKTRGQQVTLRCSPKSGHDTVSWYQQALGQGPQFIFQYYEEEERQRGNFPDRFSGHQFPNYSSELNVNALLLGDSALYLCASSPRTGRGYEQYFGPGTRLTVT.

This sequence joins TRBV7-2 and TRBJ1-6; TRBD1 agrees at 9 bases. CDR3 length equals 15 residues. The V gene's germline CDR1 is SGHTA and CDR2 FQGNSA. V trimming: 5 bases; J trimming: 7 bases; junction bases outside the gene matches: 6. DNA of the CDR3: TGTGCCAGCAGCATAAGGACAGGGGTAAATTCACCCCTCCACTTT. This translates into CASSIRTGVNSPLHF.

This clone came up once. Other DNA sequences of this sample code for an identical CDR3. The chain carries TRBV19 and TRBJ1-2; weak D call: TRBD1 (6 bases). CDR1 is LNHDA, CDR2 SQIVND, per germline (reference sequence). The CDR3 loop spans 12 amino acids. Trimming shortened V by 1 base and J by 8 bases, and 8 bases separated the two germline ends. CDR3 in amino acids: CASSIGGGGYTF. In nucleotides, the CDR3 is TGTGCCAGTAGTATAGGAGGGGGAGGCTACACCTTC.

This clone has a single count. The chain couples TRBV27 to TRBJ2-7, with 10 nucleotides matching TRBD1. The germline V gene has CDR1 MNHEY and CDR2 SMNVEV (reference sequence). V dropped 5 bases and J dropped 4; count of bases not matched to a gene: 8. This CDR3 region has 15 residues. The CDR3 region has the DNA TGTGCCAGCAGTCCGTACGGGACAGGGGTGTACGAGCAGTACTTC. Translated: CASSPYGTGVYEQYF.

To note about this clone: Other DNA sequences within the sample encode an identical CDR3. This chain uses TRBV7-2 with TRBJ1-5; TRBD1 matches at 7 bases. CDR1 SGHTA and CDR2 FQGNSA come from the germline V gene. The CDR3 consists of 14 residues. Germline trimming cut 4 bases from V and 5 bases from J; bases unmatched to any gene: 5. CDR3 sequence reads: CASSSTGADQPQHF. The DNA for the CDR3 is TGTGCCAGCAGCTCCACAGGGGCGGATCAGCCCCAGCATTTT.

This clone was seen only once. The rearrangement uses TRBV7-2 and TRBJ1-1; D may be TRBD1 (5 bases). V was pared by 3 bases and J by 8 bases, with 13 bases between. Germline CDR1 SGHTA, CDR2 FQGNSA. This CDR3 spans 13 amino acids. The CDR3 sequence is CASSFGGWVEAFF. The CDR3 nucleotides read TGTGCCAGCAGCTTTGGGGGGTGGGTAGAAGCTTTCTTT.

The rearrangement links TRBV6-4 to TRBJ1-1; D call uncertain. CDR1 MRHNA and CDR2 SNTAGT come from the germline V gene. Between the trimmed V and J ends, which lost 4 bases and 0 bases, there was a span of 6 bases. This CDR3 has 13 residues. CDR3 nucleotide sequence: TGTGCCAGCAGTGTAGAAGTGAACACTGAAGCTTTCTTT. Translating it yields CASSVEVNTEAFF.

The CDR3 here is CASSLSELNEQFF. The CDR3 bases are TGCGCCAGCAGCTTAAGCGAACTTAATGAGCAGTTCTTC. V gene TRBV5-1 combines with J gene TRBJ2-1; D unresolved. The germline V and J ends were trimmed by 2 bases and 7 bases, with 10 bases remaining between them. Germline lookup yields CDR1 SGHRS and CDR2 YFSETQ. CDR3 length: 13 amino acids. The full variable domain, rest sourced from reference TRBV5-1 and TRBJ2-1, is KAGVTQTPRYLIKTRGQQVTLSCSPISGHRSVSWYQQTPGQGLQFLFEYFSETQRNKGNFPGRFSGRQFSNSRSEMNVSTLELGDSALYLCASSLSELNEQFFGPGTRLTVL.

In this sample, this clone turned up once. V and J are TRBV7-2 and TRBJ2-3, with 13 bases identical to TRBD2. Per the germline V gene, CDR1 is SGHTA and CDR2 is FQGNSA. V shed 1 base and J 8 bases; nucleotides not matched to a gene: 0. This CDR3 has 14 amino acids. The CDR3 is CASSLGLAGGTQYF. CDR3 sequence (DNA): TGTGCCAGCAGCTTAGGACTAGCGGGAGGTACGCAGTATTTT.

This chain uses TRBV19 with TRBJ1-5; 8 nucleotides agree with TRBD1. The CDR3 sequence is 14 residues long. Trimming at V came to 2 bases and at J to 5 bases, leaving 2 bases not matched to a gene. Per the germline V gene, CDR1 is LNHDA and CDR2 is SQIVND (reference sequence). The CDR3 region is CASSIQGAYQPQHF. Written as DNA, the CDR3 is TGTGCCAGTAGTATACAGGGGGCCTATCAGCCCCAGCATTTT.

V and J are TRBV6-5 and TRBJ2-5, with TRBD1 matching over 7 bases. This CDR3 region has 14 residues. V trimming: 6 bases; J trimming: 4 bases; junction bases outside the gene matches: 8. CDR1 and CDR2 from the germline V gene are MNHEY and SVGAGI. CDR3 in DNA: TGTGCCAGCAGCTCATCGACAGGGAGAGAGACCCAGTACTTC. Translation gives CASSSSTGRETQYF.

The CDR3 nucleotides are TGTGCCTGGAGCGGGGGGGCAGATACGCAGTATTTT. Amino acids: CAWSGGADTQYF. The J gene is TRBJ2-3, the V gene TRBV30, with 8 bases that match TRBD2. The length of the CDR3 is 12 residues. Germline V CDR1 and CDR2: GTSNPN, SVGIG (reference sequence). The ends lost 3 bases at V and 4 bases at J; junction bases unmatched: 0.

The chain recombines TRBV30 with TRBJ1-2; 12 positions agree with TRBD1. CDR1 and CDR2 from the germline V gene are GTSNPN and SVGIG (reference sequence). The V and J ends lost 2 bases and 4 bases, in that order; junction bases with no gene match: 2. The CDR3 runs to 14 residues. For the CDR3, the DNA is TGTGCCTGGAGTAGGGACAGGGGGCCCTATGGCTACACCTTC. This translates into CAWSRDRGPYGYTF.

J is TRBJ2-5 and V is TRBV6-2 or TRBV6-3, with no clear D. Germline assignment: CDR1 MNHEY and CDR2 SVGEGT. The CDR3 is made up of 12 amino acids. Trimming took 0 bases from V and 5 from J, leaving 4 bases between them. CDR3: CASSYSRETQYF. In DNA, the CDR3 is TGTGCCAGCAGTTACTCGAGGGAGACCCAGTACTTC.

This chain connects TRBV5-4 to TRBJ1-1, with 7 bases fitting TRBD1. The ends lost 4 bases at V and 3 bases at J; junction bases unmatched: 9. Germline loops: CDR1 SGHNT, CDR2 YYREEE (reference sequence). There are 15 residues in the CDR3. The CDR3 coding sequence is TGTGCCAGCAGCAGTAGAGAGACAGGGCACACTGAAGCTTTCTTT. It translates to CASSSRETGHTEAFF.

This clone was seen once. This sequence joins TRBV7-2 and TRBJ1-5; D not resolved. This CDR3 has 14 amino acids. Trimming cost V 5 bases and J 0 bases, with 8 bases left between them. Germline CDR1 is SGHTA and CDR2 is FQGNSA. The CDR3 bases are TGTGCCAGCAGCCCTCGGTATAGCAATCAGCCCCAGCATTTT. This encodes CASSPRYSNQPQHF.

The CDR3 coding sequence is TGTGCCAGCAGCGTAGGGACTAGCGGGGGGGAAGGTACGCAGTATTTT. As protein: CASSVGTSGGEGTQYF. The chain links TRBV9 to TRBJ2-3; 15 nucleotides line up with TRBD2. Germline V lookup: CDR1 SGDLS, CDR2 YYNGEE. The CDR3 consists of 16 residues. With 0 bases clipped from V and 8 bases from J, the junction kept 4 bases outside the gene matches.

The genes are TRBV5-8 and TRBJ2-7; TRBD2 is a possible D gene (6 bases). The ends were cut back, 4 bases at V and 4 bases at J, with 18 bases in the middle. Germline CDR1 is SGHTS and CDR2 is YDEGEE. This CDR3 has 15 residues. The CDR3 nucleotides are TGTGCCAGCAGCATCCGGACGGGGGTTCTGTACGAGCAGTACTTC. This codes for CASSIRTGVLYEQYF.

This clone was counted once. The rearrangement joins TRBV6-5 to TRBJ1-6; 8 positions agree with TRBD1. Germline lookup yields CDR1 MNHEY and CDR2 SVGAGI. This CDR3 has 15 amino acids. V trimming: 4 bases; J trimming: 7 bases; junction bases outside the gene matches: 6. The CDR3, as DNA: TGTGCCAGCAGTTCGAGGGACAGGACAAATTCACCCCTCCACTTT. This translates into CASSSRDRTNSPLHF.

This clone occurred a few times. The chain recombines TRBV5-4 with TRBJ2-2, with 11 nucleotides matching TRBD1. Germline V gene sequence: CDR1 SGHNT, CDR2 YYREEE (reference sequence). CDR3 length: 15 residues. The V and J ends lost 4 bases and 4 bases, in that order; junction bases with no gene match: 3. CDR3 nucleotides: TGTGCCAGCAGCCAGGACAGGGGGCGCACCGGGGAGCTGTTTTTT. Encoded protein: CASSQDRGRTGELFF.

The gene calls are TRBV5-4 and TRBJ1-2; maybe TRBD1 (5 bases). Germline V CDR1 and CDR2: SGHNT, YYREEE (reference sequence). V was shortened by 5 bases and J by 6 bases, with 8 bases between the two germline ends. CDR3 length equals 11 residues. The DNA of the CDR3 is TGTGCCAGCAGTCGGGGGGATGGCTACACCTTC. Translated: CASSRGDGYTF.

The gene calls are TRBV9 and TRBJ1-1; no reliable D call. Germline assignment: CDR1 SGDLS and CDR2 YYNGEE. Trimming removed 4 bases from V and 4 bases from J, with 11 bases in between. The CDR3 extends over 13 amino acids. CDR3 sequence: CASSPHSVTEAFF. CDR3 sequence (DNA): TGTGCCAGCAGCCCCCACTCCGTCACTGAAGCTTTCTTT.

The chain uses TRBV28 and TRBJ2-5; 8 positions agree with TRBD2. This CDR3 is 16 amino acids long. Germline CDR1 reads MDHEN; CDR2 reads SYDVKM. Unmatched junction bases numbered 9, after V lost 2 bases and J lost 4 bases. CDR3 in amino acids: CASSLLNGGAGETQYF. CDR3 in DNA: TGTGCCAGCAGTTTACTTAACGGGGGGGCTGGAGAGACCCAGTACTTC.

V and J are TRBV4-1 and TRBJ2-7; TRBD1 matches 9 bases. CDR3 size: 16 residues. Trimming at V came to 0 bases and at J to 1 base, leaving 4 bases not matched to a gene. In germline, CDR1 is MGHRA, CDR2 YSYEKL. This chain's CDR3 is CASSQEGTGTSYEQYF. For the CDR3, the DNA is TGCGCCAGCAGCCAAGAAGGGACAGGGACGTCCTACGAGCAGTACTTC.

This clone came up a few times. The chain joins TRBV5-4 to TRBJ1-1; no definite D call. V lost 2 bases and J lost 4, with 15 bases in between. The length of the CDR3 is 15 residues. Germline V gives CDR1 SGHNT, CDR2 YYREEE (reference sequence). The CDR3 DNA is TGTGCCAGCAGCTTTGGACGTAGGGAGGCCACTGAAGCTTTCTTT. Amino acid sequence: CASSFGRREATEAFF.

The chain couples TRBV24-1 to TRBJ2-2, with D perhaps TRBD2 (7 bases). The CDR3 extends over 17 amino acids. CDR1 and CDR2 (germline): KGHDR, SFDVKD. With 3 bases removed from V and 6 bases from J, the gap between germline ends came to 19 bases. The CDR3 loop is CATSDPPAEGGAGELFF. The CDR3 DNA reads TGTGCCACCAGTGATCCACCGGCGGAGGGGGGGGCCGGGGAGCTGTTTTTT.

V gene TRBV5-1 combines with J gene TRBJ2-7; no clear D gene. The V end lost 4 bases, the J end lost 4 bases, and 9 bases lay between the germline ends. This CDR3 has 12 residues. The germline CDR1 and CDR2 sequences are SGHRS and YFSETQ. CDR3 coding DNA: TGCGCCAGCAGCGTGGACCGGTACGAGCAGTACTTC. It specifies CASSVDRYEQYF.